These 23 T cell receptor beta chains originate from one sample sequenced in a study of CD8+ T cells in alopecia areata. Sequencing relied on a cDNA template that was reverse transcribed from extracted RNA. Sequencing used immunoSEQ multiplex PCR; TCRdb keeps in-frame clones, though not all of them. The sample yields 100,000 to 140,000 clones, less than 90% seen once. As to treatment: oral pan-JAK inhibitor, 5-10 mg twice daily. Sequencing used CD8+ T cells sorted from blood, obtained at week 24, from a patient treated with tofacitinib. The origin of the receptors is a human donor with alopecia areata.

This clone was counted a few times. The genes are TRBV15 and TRBJ2-1; D ambiguous. V was cut by 0 bases and J by 4 bases, with 4 bases left in between. CDR3 length: 13 residues. Germline CDR1 LNHNV, CDR2 YYDKDF (reference sequence). Here the CDR3 reads CATSRDPYNEQFF. CDR3 coding DNA: TGTGCCACCAGCAGAGATCCATACAATGAGCAGTTCTTC.

The V and J genes are TRBV7-6 and TRBJ2-2; no definite D call. V was shortened by 2 bases and J by 3 bases, with 4 bases between the two germline ends. Germline lookup yields CDR1 SGHVS and CDR2 FNYEAQ. This CDR3 region has 13 residues. CDR3 protein: CASSLRHTGELFF. The CDR3 nucleotides read TGTGCCAGCAGCTTACGGCACACCGGGGAGCTGTTTTTT.

The CDR3 sequence: CASSPSGKTQYF. DNA for the CDR3: TGTGCCAGCAGCCCTTCGGGGAAGACCCAGTACTTC. This chain joins TRBV28 and TRBJ2-5; the D gene is possibly TRBD2 (5 bases). Germline V gene sequence: CDR1 MDHEN, CDR2 SYDVKM. The CDR3 loop spans 12 amino acids. The V end was cut by 6 bases, the J end by 6 bases, with 11 bases between.

The chain uses TRBV4-1 and TRBJ1-2, with TRBD1 matching 8 bases. This CDR3 has 18 amino acids. J lost 2 bases, V lost 1 base, and 12 bases had no gene match. Germline V gives CDR1 MGHRA, CDR2 YSYEKL. This CDR3 reads CASSQVGLRGLPNYGYTF. In nucleotides, the CDR3 is TGCGCCAGCAGCCAAGTGGGGCTCAGGGGGCTCCCGAACTATGGCTACACCTTC.

V usage is TRBV6-5 and J usage is TRBJ2-7, with 7 nucleotides matching TRBD1. This CDR3 has 14 residues. CDR1 and CDR2 from the germline V gene are MNHEY and SVGAGI. Losses at the gene ends were 5 bases for V and 1 base for J; bases not matched to a gene: 5. The CDR3 loop reads CASSTTGASYEQYF. In nucleotides, the CDR3 is TGTGCCAGCAGTACTACAGGGGCGTCCTACGAGCAGTACTTC.

The rearrangement uses TRBV29-1 and TRBJ2-2; D not certain. The V gene lost 3 bases and the J gene lost 0 bases, with 5 bases spanning the gap. This CDR3 is 13 amino acids long. Germline CDR1 SQVTM, CDR2 ANQGSEA. CDR3 residues: CSVDLPNTGELFF. CDR3 DNA sequence: TGCAGCGTTGACTTACCGAACACCGGGGAGCTGTTTTTT.

The genes are TRBV29-1 and TRBJ2-3; D is uncertain. The V end lost 6 bases, the J end lost 2 bases, and 24 bases lay between the germline ends. The CDR3 contains 17 residues. CDR1 is SQVTM and CDR2 is ANQGSEA in the germline V gene. CDR3 residues: CSVTARYFGVATDTQYF. The DNA for the CDR3 is TGCAGCGTAACCGCTAGATACTTTGGGGTGGCCACAGATACGCAGTATTTT.

This rearrangement joins TRBV2 to TRBJ2-3; 11 bases fit TRBD2. The V segment lost 11 bases and the J segment 5 bases; nucleotides outside the gene matches: 9. Germline CDR1 and CDR2: SNHLY and FYNNEI. The length of the CDR3 is 14 residues. Written as DNA, the CDR3 is TGTGCCGGAGGGACTAGCGGAGACAGAGATACGCAGTATTTT. It yields the protein CAGGTSGDRDTQYF.

The V and J genes are TRBV7-9 and TRBJ2-5; 8 bases agree with TRBD2. The V and J ends lost 5 bases and 2 bases, in that order; junction bases with no gene match: 10. The CDR3 loop spans 16 amino acids. Per germline, CDR1 SEHNR and CDR2 FQNEAQ (reference sequence). CDR3 sequence reads: CASSQEDSGAQETQYF. CDR3 bases: TGTGCCAGCAGCCAAGAAGATAGCGGGGCACAAGAGACCCAGTACTTC.

As regards this clone: Other DNA sequences in the sample encode the same CDR3. The gene calls are TRBV19 and TRBJ2-3; D is unclear. The germline gives CDR1 LNHDA, CDR2 SQIVND (reference sequence). Trimming shortened V by 2 bases and J by 6 bases, and 3 bases separated the two germline ends. This CDR3 is built from 11 residues. CDR3 bases: TGTGCCAGTAGTATATCTGATACGCAGTATTTT. Translation gives CASSISDTQYF.

The chain uses TRBV6-5 and TRBJ2-7; D may be TRBD2 (6 bases). This CDR3 spans 15 amino acids. V was cut by 7 bases and J by 0 bases, with 16 bases left in between. The V gene's germline CDR1 is MNHEY and CDR2 SVGAGI. CDR3 nucleotide sequence: TGTGCCAGCATGATGTGGGGGGATAGCTCCTACGAGCAGTACTTC. Translation gives CASMMWGDSSYEQYF.

This clone occurred a few times. The chain couples TRBV13 to TRBJ2-7; no reliable D call. Per the germline V gene, CDR1 is PRHDT and CDR2 is FYEKMQ (reference sequence). Trimming removed 4 bases at V and 3 bases at J, with 10 bases between. CDR3 length: 13 residues. DNA of the CDR3: TGTGCCAGCAGCTCCCACAACGACTACGAGCAGTACTTC. Encoded protein: CASSSHNDYEQYF.

The CDR3 is CASTLAGRSTDTQYF. For the CDR3, the DNA is TGTGCCAGTACCCTAGCGGGGCGTAGCACAGATACGCAGTATTTT. The chain couples TRBV19 to TRBJ2-3, with 9 bases that match TRBD2. Germline CDR1 LNHDA, CDR2 SQIVND (reference sequence). This CDR3 has 15 residues. V shed 7 bases and J 0 bases; nucleotides not matched to a gene: 5.

The J gene is TRBJ1-4, the V gene TRBV6-6, with no clear D. The CDR3 contains 14 residues. V gave up 4 bases and J gave up 4 bases, with 10 bases separating them. Per germline, CDR1 MNHNY and CDR2 SVGAGI (reference sequence). The CDR3 loop is CASSWVRYNEKLFF. The DNA for the CDR3 is TGTGCCAGCAGTTGGGTCAGATATAATGAAAAACTGTTTTTT.

The chain combines TRBV29-1 with TRBJ2-5; a possible D gene is TRBD1 (6 bases). Germline V CDR1 and CDR2: SQVTM, ANQGSEA. Trimming cost V 6 bases and J 11 bases, with 16 bases left between them. This CDR3 is 11 amino acids long. CDR3 amino acids: CSVEDRLGQYF. The CDR3 DNA reads as TGCAGCGTAGAGGACAGACTGGGGCAGTACTTC.

V usage is TRBV29-1 and J usage is TRBJ2-7; tentatively, D is TRBD1 or TRBD2 (5 bases each). The V end lost 1 base, the J end lost 0 bases, and 13 bases lay between the germline ends. The germline V gene has CDR1 SQVTM and CDR2 ANQGSEA. The CDR3 length is 15 residues. CDR3 residues: CSVEGIEGYSYEQYF. CDR3 nucleotides: TGCAGCGTTGAAGGTATTGAGGGGTACTCCTACGAGCAGTACTTC.

The chain employs TRBV2 and TRBJ1-1; no reliable D call. Germline loops: CDR1 SNHLY, CDR2 FYNNEI. The CDR3 is made up of 14 amino acids. The V end was cut by 8 bases, the J end by 2 bases, with 15 bases between. DNA for the CDR3: TGTGCCAGCCCGCTTTACCCGACCAACACTGAAGCTTTCTTT. It specifies CASPLYPTNTEAFF.

The chain uses TRBV6-5 and TRBJ2-3; TRBD2 matches at 9 bases. Looked up from germline, CDR1 is MNHEY and CDR2 is SVGAGI. Trimming cost V 1 base and J 2 bases; bases outside gene matches: 4. The CDR3 sequence is 16 residues long. The CDR3 sequence is CASSYWSSGATDTQYF. CDR3 in DNA: TGTGCCAGCAGTTACTGGTCTAGCGGGGCCACAGATACGCAGTATTTT.

The rearrangement uses TRBV29-1 and TRBJ2-7; the D is unclear. Trimming shortened V by 4 bases and J by 9 bases, and 13 bases separated the two germline ends. This CDR3 spans 11 amino acids. Per germline, CDR1 SQVTM and CDR2 ANQGSEA. The chain's CDR3 is CSVVEGFGQYF. In DNA, the CDR3 is TGCAGCGTTGTGGAAGGTTTCGGGCAGTACTTC.

V gene TRBV19 combines with J gene TRBJ2-2; 9 bases are a match to TRBD1. The germline gives CDR1 LNHDA, CDR2 SQIVND (reference sequence). CDR3 length: 15 residues. After removal of 5 bases from V and 7 bases from J, the junction contained 8 bases not matched to a gene. In DNA, the CDR3 is TGTGCCAGTAGTTCCCACAGGGGGCTAGGCGGGGAGCTGTTTTTT. The encoded protein is CASSSHRGLGGELFF.

V is TRBV7-9 and J is TRBJ1-5; 7 positions agree with TRBD1. J was trimmed by 0 bases and V by 4 bases; bases with no gene match: 3. Germline-derived CDR1 and CDR2 are SEHNR and FQNEAQ (reference sequence). This CDR3 has 15 amino acids. This CDR3 is CASSSGQVSNQPQHF. The CDR3 nucleotides are TGTGCCAGCAGCTCAGGACAGGTTAGCAATCAGCCCCAGCATTTT.

The sample holds one count of this clone. The chain has TRBV7-9 and TRBJ2-2; no clear D. The V gene's germline CDR1 is SEHNR and CDR2 FQNEAQ (reference sequence). V was trimmed by 5 bases and J by 0 bases, leaving 13 bases between them. The CDR3 runs to 16 residues. CDR3 region: CASSNQIASNTGELFF. The CDR3 DNA reads TGTGCCAGCAGCAACCAAATAGCTTCGAACACCGGGGAGCTGTTTTTT.

The chain carries TRBV27 and TRBJ1-5; TRBD1 matches 9 bases. CDR1 is MNHEY and CDR2 is SMNVEV in the germline V gene (reference sequence). With V trimmed by 5 bases and J by 5 bases, 10 bases remained unmatched. The CDR3 contains 16 residues. CDR3 in amino acids: CASSPTTQGAHQPQHF. Here the CDR3 DNA reads TGTGCCAGCAGTCCCACTACACAGGGGGCCCATCAGCCCCAGCATTTT.